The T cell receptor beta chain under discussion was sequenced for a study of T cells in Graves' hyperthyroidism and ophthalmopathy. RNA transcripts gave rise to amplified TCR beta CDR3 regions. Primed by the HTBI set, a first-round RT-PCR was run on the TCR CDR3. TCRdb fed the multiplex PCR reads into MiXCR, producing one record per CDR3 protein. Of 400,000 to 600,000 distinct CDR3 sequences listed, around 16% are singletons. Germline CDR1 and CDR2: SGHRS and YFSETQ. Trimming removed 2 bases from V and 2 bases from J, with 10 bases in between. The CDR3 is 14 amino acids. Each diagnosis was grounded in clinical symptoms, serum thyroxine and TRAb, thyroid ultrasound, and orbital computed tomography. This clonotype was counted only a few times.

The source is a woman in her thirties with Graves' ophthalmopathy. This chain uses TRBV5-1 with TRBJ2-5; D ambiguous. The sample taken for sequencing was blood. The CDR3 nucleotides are TGCGCCAGCAGCTTATCCTTCTGGCAAGAGACCCAGTACTTC. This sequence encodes CASSLSFWQETQYF.